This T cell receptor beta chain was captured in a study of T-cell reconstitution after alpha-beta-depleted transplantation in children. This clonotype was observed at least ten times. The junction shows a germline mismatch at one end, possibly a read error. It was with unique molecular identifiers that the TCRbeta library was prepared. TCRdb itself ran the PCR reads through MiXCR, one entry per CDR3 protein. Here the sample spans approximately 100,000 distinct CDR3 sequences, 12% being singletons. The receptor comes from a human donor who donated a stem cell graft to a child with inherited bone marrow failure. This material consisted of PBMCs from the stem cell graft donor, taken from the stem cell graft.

The CDR3 spells CASSPPGRVSEF. The CDR3 DNA follows: TGTGCCAGCAGTCCCCCGGGGCGGGTATCAGAGTTC. The chain links TRBV28 to TRBJ2-5; the D gene could be TRBD1 or TRBD2 (5 bases each). Germline V gene lookup returns CDR1 MDHEN and CDR2 SYDVKM. This CDR3 region has 12 residues.